A single sample gave rise to the 5 T cell receptor beta chains below, sequenced in a study of glioma-infiltrating T cells. TCR alpha and beta CDR3 regions were amplified from RNA using iRepertoire nested multiplex PCR. TCRdb fed the multiplex PCR reads into MiXCR, producing one record per CDR3 protein. The table has about 410,000 distinct CDR3 sequences, roughly 41% seen once. The sequencing sample was made of glioma tissue, nonneoplastic brain tissue, or PBMCs (not recorded which). The receptor set was obtained from a human donor with low-grade glioma or glioblastoma, undergoing nonglioma brain surgery, or in good health (not recorded which).

This clonotype was observed many times. This chain joins TRBV27 and TRBJ2-2, with unresolved D. The CDR3 is made up of 16 amino acids. CDR1 and CDR2 (germline): MNHEY, SMNVEV (reference sequence). V lost 4 bases and J 0 bases, leaving 12 bases between the germline ends. The CDR3 DNA reads TGTGCCAGCAGTTACCTGGCGTTCGCGAACACCGGGGAGCTGTTTTTT. Translation: CASSYLAFANTGELFF.

Concerning this clonotype itself: A clone one base away is much larger, so this may be a read error. A read error is likely, as this CDR3 ends without the conserved phenylalanine or tryptophan. This rearrangement joins TRBV28 to TRBJ2-1; D is unresolved. Trimming cost V 5 bases and J 10 bases, with 12 bases left between them. CDR1 and CDR2 (germline): MDHEN, SYDVKM. The CDR3 runs 12 residues. CDR3 loop: CASSPLHGEQFL. The CDR3 DNA sequence: TGTGCCAGCAGTCCCTTGCACGGGGAGCAGTTCCTC.

For the CDR3, the DNA is TGCGCCAGCAGCCAAGTTGTTTTCATGGATAATGAGCAGTTCTTC. Amino acids: CASSQVVFMDNEQFF. J is TRBJ2-1 and V is TRBV4-3; D is undetermined. Trimming removed 1 base at V and 7 bases at J, with 14 bases between. CDR1 and CDR2 (germline): LGHNA, YSLEER. The length of the CDR3 is 15 residues.

This clonotype was detected a few times. A read error is possible here, since a much larger clone lies one base away. This chain uses TRBV6-5 with TRBJ1-2, with D hard to call. The CDR3 loop spans 12 amino acids. Germline assignment: CDR1 MNHEY and CDR2 SVGAGI. Trimming took off 8 bases at V and 3 bases at J, with 10 bases between the two ends. The DNA of the CDR3 is TGTGCCAGCGCAACAGCGGACTATGGCTACACCTTC. This codes for CASATADYGYTF.

Details on this clonotype: At one end the junction does not follow the germline gene, possibly because of a read error. The genes are TRBV5-1 and TRBJ2-7; 7 positions agree with TRBD2. The CDR3 has 14 residues. Looked up from germline, CDR1 is SGHRS and CDR2 is YFSETQ. The CDR3 loop is CVSSLFSGTYEQYF. For the CDR3, the DNA is TGCGTCAGCAGCTTATTCAGCGGGACCTACGAGCAATACTTC. The complete variable domain, with remaining parts taken from reference TRBV5-1 and TRBJ2-7, reads KAGVTQTPRYLIKTRGQQVTLSCSPISGHRSVSWYQQTPGQGLQFLFEYFSETQRNKGNFPGRFSGRQFSNSRSEMNVSTLELGDSALYLCVSSLFSGTYEQYFGPGTRLTVT.